The T cell receptor beta chain described here comes from a study of CD8 T cells in Susac syndrome. Germline V lookup: CDR1 KGHDR, CDR2 SFDVKD. Trimming shortened V by 7 bases and J by 5 bases, and 17 bases separated the two germline ends. The CDR3 length is 15 residues. With random hexamers, reverse transcription was performed on 0.5 to 1 ug of RNA. TCRdb itself ran the immunoSEQ multiplex PCR reads through MiXCR, one entry per CDR3 protein. The data contain some 200,000 distinct CDR3 sequences, nearly 97% of them singletons. This chain connects TRBV24-1 to TRBJ2-1, with D maybe TRBD1 (7 bases). Sequences were obtained from CD4+ T cells from PBMCs. The clonotype originates from a human donor with multiple sclerosis. DNA for the CDR3: TGTGCCACCAGCGGGGGAAGACAGGGTAACAATGAGCAGTTCTTC. Translation: CATSGGRQGNNEQFF.